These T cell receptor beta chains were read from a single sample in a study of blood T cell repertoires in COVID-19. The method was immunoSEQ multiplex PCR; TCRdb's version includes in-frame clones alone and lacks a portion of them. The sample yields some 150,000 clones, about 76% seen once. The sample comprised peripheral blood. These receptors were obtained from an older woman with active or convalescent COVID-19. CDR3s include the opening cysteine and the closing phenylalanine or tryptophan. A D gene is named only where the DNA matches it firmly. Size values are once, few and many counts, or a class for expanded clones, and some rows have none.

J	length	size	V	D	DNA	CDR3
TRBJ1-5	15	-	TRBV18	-	TGTGCCAGCTCACCTTCAGGTTCTTCCTATCAGCCCCAGCATTTT	CASSPSGSSYQPQHF
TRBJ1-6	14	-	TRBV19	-	TGTGCCAGTAGTATCGGGGAGGTAGTATCACCCCTCCACTTT	CASSIGEVVSPLHF
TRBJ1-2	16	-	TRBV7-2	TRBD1	TGTGCCAGCAGCTCAACCAGACAGGGGCTCCTCTATGGCTACACCTTC	CASSSTRQGLLYGYTF
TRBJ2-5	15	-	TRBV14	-	TGTGCCAGCAGCCGCCCGACAGGTGGACAAGAGACCCAGTACTTC	CASSRPTGGQETQYF
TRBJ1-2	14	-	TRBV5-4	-	TGTGCCAGCAGCCAAACATACAGGGAGGGTGGCTACACCTTC	CASSQTYREGGYTF
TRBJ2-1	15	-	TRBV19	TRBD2	TGTGCCAGTAGTCTAGCGGGAGAATCCTACAATGAGCAGTTCTTC	CASSLAGESYNEQFF
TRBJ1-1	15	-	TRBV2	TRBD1	TGTGCCAGCAGTGCCCAGGGGGCTGATAGCACTGAAGCTTTCTTT	CASSAQGADSTEAFF
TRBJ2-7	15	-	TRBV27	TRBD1	TGTGCCAGCAGTCCCGACAGGGGATGGCCCCACGAGCAGTACTTC	CASSPDRGWPHEQYF
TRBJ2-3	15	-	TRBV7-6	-	TGTGCCAGCAGCCAGGGCCCAGGGAAAACAGATACGCAGTATTTT	CASSQGPGKTDTQYF
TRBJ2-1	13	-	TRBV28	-	TGTGCCAGCAGTTTATTGAGGGAGAATGAGCAGTTCTTC	CASSLLRENEQFF
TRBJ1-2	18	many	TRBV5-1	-	TGCGCCAGCAGCGCGGCGGCGGGGTCGGGGAAGGGCGACTATGGCTACACCTTC	CASSAAAGSGKGDYGYTF
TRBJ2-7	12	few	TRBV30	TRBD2	TGTGCCTGGACTAGCGGGACCTACGAGCAGTACTTC	CAWTSGTYEQYF
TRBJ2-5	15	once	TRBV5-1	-	TGCGCCAGCAGCTTGGTCGACAGGAGACAAGAGACCCAGTACTTC	CASSLVDRRQETQYF
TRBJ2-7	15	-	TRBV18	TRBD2	TGTGCCAGCTCACCGGGACTAGCGAACTCCTACGAGCAGTACTTC	CASSPGLANSYEQYF
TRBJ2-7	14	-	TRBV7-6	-	TGTGCCAGCAGCTCCGAGGGAACAAGCTACGAGCAGTACTTC	CASSSEGTSYEQYF
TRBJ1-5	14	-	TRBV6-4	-	TGTGCCAGCAGAGAATACCCGGGAAATCAGCCCCAGCATTTT	CASREYPGNQPQHF
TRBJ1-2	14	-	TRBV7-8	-	TGTGCCAGCAGCTTACTTATACAGGGAGATGGCTACACCTTC	CASSLLIQGDGYTF
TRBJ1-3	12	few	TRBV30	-	TGTGCCTCAGGTGTCTCTGGAAACACCATATATTTT	CASGVSGNTIYF
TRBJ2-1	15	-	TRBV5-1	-	TGCGCCAGCAAGATTGGCGCTAGCTCCTACAATGAGCAGTTCTTC	CASKIGASSYNEQFF
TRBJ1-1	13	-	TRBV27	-	TGTGCCAGCAGTTTAATAGGAGACGCTGAAGCTTTCTTT	CASSLIGDAEAFF
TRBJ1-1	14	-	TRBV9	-	TGTGCCAGCAGCATACTTCAGGGTCTGTCTGAAGCTTTCTTT	CASSILQGLSEAFF
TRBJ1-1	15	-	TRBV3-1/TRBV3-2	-	TGTGCCAGTAATGATTACGGGGGGGCGAACACTGAAGCTTTCTTT	CASNDYGGANTEAFF
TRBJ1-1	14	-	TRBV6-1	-	TGTGCCAGCAGTGAATGGGCTCTGAACACTGAAGCTTTCTTT	CASSEWALNTEAFF
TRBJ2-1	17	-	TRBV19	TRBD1	TGTGCCAGTAGTTACCGTCACAGGGGGATGAGATACAATGAGCAGTTCTTC	CASSYRHRGMRYNEQFF
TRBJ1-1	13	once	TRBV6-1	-	TGTGCCAGCAGTGAAGGGGGCGACACTGAAGCTTTCTTT	CASSEGGDTEAFF
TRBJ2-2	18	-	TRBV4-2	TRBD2	TGTGCCAGCAGCCAACGCCCTCTGGCGGGGGGTGATACCGGGGAGCTGTTTTTT	CASSQRPLAGGDTGELFF
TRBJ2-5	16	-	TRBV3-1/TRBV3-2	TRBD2	TGTGCCAGCAGCCACCTAACGGGGGGGGGTCAAGAGACCCAGTACTTC	CASSHLTGGGQETQYF
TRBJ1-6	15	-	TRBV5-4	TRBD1	TGTGCCAGCAGCCTGACGACAGGGTATAATTCACCCCTCCACTTT	CASSLTTGYNSPLHF
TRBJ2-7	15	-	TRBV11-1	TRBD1	TGTGCCAGCAGCTTAGCGGAGGGACAGGGGCACGAGCAGTACTTC	CASSLAEGQGHEQYF
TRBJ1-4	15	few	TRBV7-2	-	TGTGCCAGCAGCCCGGGGGACCGACGGTATGGGAAACTGTTTTTT	CASSPGDRRYGKLFF
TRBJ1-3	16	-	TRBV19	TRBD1	TGTGCCAGTAGTATCCTGGGACAGGGATCTGGAAACACCATATATTTT	CASSILGQGSGNTIYF
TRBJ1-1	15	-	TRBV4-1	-	TGCGCCAGCAGCTTGGTTTTTAGGGACACTTCTGAAGCTTTCTTT	CASSLVFRDTSEAFF
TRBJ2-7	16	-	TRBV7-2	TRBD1	TGTGCCAGCAGCCCTACCGGGACAGGGGGCGCATACGAGCAGTACTTC	CASSPTGTGGAYEQYF
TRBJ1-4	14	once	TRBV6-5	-	TGTGCCAGCATAAGTGTTGCGGGCGATGAAAAACTGTTTTTT	CASISVAGDEKLFF
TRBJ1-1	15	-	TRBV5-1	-	TGCGCCAGCAGCTTGGAACGGGTGTCGAACACTGAAGCTTTCTTT	CASSLERVSNTEAFF
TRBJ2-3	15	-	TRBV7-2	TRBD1	TGTGCCAGCGCCAAAGGACAGGGGAGGACAGATACGCAGTATTTT	CASAKGQGRTDTQYF
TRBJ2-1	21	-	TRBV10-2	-	TGCGCCAGCAGTGAGTACCGTCAGGGGGGTCTTCTTGTAGGCTCCTACAATGAGCAGTTCTTC	CASSEYRQGGLLVGSYNEQFF
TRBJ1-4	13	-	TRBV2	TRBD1	TGTGCCAGCCAAAGGGACAGAGGGGAAAAACTGTTTTTT	CASQRDRGEKLFF
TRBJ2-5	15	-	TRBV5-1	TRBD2	TGCGCCAGCAGCGGGACTAGCGGGGGAGGAGAGACCCAGTACTTC	CASSGTSGGGETQYF
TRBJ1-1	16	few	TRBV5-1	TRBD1	TGCGCCAGCAGCTTGGGGGGACAGATTTCGAACACTGAAGCTTTCTTT	CASSLGGQISNTEAFF
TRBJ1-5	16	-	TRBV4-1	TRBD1	TGCGCCAGCAGCCAAGATACGACAGGGGGCAATCAGCCCCAGCATTTT	CASSQDTTGGNQPQHF
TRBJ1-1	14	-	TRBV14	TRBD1	TGTGCCAGCAGCAAACGACAGGGGGACACTGAAGCTTTCTTT	CASSKRQGDTEAFF
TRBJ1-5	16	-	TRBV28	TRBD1	TGTGCCAGCAGTGCGACAGGGAGGAGAACAAATCAGCCCCAGCATTTT	CASSATGRRTNQPQHF
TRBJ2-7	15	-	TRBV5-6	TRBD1	TGTGCCAGCAGCTTGACAGGGGCGAGCTCCTACGAGCAGTACTTC	CASSLTGASSYEQYF
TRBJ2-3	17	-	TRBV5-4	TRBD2	TGTGCCAGCAGCTTTCGACTAGCGGGGCAACACACAGATACGCAGTATTTT	CASSFRLAGQHTDTQYF
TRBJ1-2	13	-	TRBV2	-	TGTGCCAGCAGTACAGGGAAGAACTATGGCTACACCTTC	CASSTGKNYGYTF
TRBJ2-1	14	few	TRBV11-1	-	TGTGCCAGCAGCTTCCTAGCGAGCTTCAATGAGCAGTTCTTC	CASSFLASFNEQFF
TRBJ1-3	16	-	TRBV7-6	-	TGTGCCAGCAGCTTAGGCAGGGGCAGCACTGGAAACACCATATATTTT	CASSLGRGSTGNTIYF
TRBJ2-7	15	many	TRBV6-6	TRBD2	TGTGCCAGCAGCCCATCGACTAGCGGGTCCTACGAGCAGTACTTC	CASSPSTSGSYEQYF
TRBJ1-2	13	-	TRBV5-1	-	TGCGCCAGCAGCATCGTCGGGTCCGATGGCTACACCTTC	CASSIVGSDGYTF
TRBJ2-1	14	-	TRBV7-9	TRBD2	TGTGCCAGCAGTCTCCTAGCGGGAGTGGCTGAGCAGTTCTTC	CASSLLAGVAEQFF
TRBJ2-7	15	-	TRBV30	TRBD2	TGTGCCTGGGGAGGTAGCGGGAGGTCTTACTACGAGCAGTACTTC	CAWGGSGRSYYEQYF
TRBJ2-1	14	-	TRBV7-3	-	TGTGCCAGCAGCTTAAATGCGGGTTCATACGAGCAGTTCTTC	CASSLNAGSYEQFF
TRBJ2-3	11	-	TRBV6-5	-	TGTGCCGGTGCGATAGCAGATACGCAGTATTTT	CAGAIADTQYF
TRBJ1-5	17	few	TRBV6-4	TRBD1	TGTGCCAGCAGAAACCGACTGGGACAGCAAAATTATCAGCCCCAGCATTTT	CASRNRLGQQNYQPQHF
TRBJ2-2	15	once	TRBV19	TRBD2	TGTGCCAGTAGCTTCGGACTAGCGATAACCGGGGAGCTGTTTTTT	CASSFGLAITGELFF
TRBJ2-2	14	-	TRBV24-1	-	TGTGCCACCAGTGGGGTTCAGGGTCCCGGGGAGCTGTTTTTT	CATSGVQGPGELFF
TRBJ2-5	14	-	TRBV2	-	TGTGCCAGCTCCGATAGGCTAGTCCAAGAGACCCAGTACTTC	CASSDRLVQETQYF
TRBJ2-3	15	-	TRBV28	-	TGTGCCAGCAGTTCCTCCGGTCCTCCCCCAGATACGCAGTATTTT	CASSSSGPPPDTQYF
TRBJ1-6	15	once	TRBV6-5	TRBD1	TGTGCCAGCAGCACCGGGACAGGGCGCAATTCACCCCTCCACTTT	CASSTGTGRNSPLHF